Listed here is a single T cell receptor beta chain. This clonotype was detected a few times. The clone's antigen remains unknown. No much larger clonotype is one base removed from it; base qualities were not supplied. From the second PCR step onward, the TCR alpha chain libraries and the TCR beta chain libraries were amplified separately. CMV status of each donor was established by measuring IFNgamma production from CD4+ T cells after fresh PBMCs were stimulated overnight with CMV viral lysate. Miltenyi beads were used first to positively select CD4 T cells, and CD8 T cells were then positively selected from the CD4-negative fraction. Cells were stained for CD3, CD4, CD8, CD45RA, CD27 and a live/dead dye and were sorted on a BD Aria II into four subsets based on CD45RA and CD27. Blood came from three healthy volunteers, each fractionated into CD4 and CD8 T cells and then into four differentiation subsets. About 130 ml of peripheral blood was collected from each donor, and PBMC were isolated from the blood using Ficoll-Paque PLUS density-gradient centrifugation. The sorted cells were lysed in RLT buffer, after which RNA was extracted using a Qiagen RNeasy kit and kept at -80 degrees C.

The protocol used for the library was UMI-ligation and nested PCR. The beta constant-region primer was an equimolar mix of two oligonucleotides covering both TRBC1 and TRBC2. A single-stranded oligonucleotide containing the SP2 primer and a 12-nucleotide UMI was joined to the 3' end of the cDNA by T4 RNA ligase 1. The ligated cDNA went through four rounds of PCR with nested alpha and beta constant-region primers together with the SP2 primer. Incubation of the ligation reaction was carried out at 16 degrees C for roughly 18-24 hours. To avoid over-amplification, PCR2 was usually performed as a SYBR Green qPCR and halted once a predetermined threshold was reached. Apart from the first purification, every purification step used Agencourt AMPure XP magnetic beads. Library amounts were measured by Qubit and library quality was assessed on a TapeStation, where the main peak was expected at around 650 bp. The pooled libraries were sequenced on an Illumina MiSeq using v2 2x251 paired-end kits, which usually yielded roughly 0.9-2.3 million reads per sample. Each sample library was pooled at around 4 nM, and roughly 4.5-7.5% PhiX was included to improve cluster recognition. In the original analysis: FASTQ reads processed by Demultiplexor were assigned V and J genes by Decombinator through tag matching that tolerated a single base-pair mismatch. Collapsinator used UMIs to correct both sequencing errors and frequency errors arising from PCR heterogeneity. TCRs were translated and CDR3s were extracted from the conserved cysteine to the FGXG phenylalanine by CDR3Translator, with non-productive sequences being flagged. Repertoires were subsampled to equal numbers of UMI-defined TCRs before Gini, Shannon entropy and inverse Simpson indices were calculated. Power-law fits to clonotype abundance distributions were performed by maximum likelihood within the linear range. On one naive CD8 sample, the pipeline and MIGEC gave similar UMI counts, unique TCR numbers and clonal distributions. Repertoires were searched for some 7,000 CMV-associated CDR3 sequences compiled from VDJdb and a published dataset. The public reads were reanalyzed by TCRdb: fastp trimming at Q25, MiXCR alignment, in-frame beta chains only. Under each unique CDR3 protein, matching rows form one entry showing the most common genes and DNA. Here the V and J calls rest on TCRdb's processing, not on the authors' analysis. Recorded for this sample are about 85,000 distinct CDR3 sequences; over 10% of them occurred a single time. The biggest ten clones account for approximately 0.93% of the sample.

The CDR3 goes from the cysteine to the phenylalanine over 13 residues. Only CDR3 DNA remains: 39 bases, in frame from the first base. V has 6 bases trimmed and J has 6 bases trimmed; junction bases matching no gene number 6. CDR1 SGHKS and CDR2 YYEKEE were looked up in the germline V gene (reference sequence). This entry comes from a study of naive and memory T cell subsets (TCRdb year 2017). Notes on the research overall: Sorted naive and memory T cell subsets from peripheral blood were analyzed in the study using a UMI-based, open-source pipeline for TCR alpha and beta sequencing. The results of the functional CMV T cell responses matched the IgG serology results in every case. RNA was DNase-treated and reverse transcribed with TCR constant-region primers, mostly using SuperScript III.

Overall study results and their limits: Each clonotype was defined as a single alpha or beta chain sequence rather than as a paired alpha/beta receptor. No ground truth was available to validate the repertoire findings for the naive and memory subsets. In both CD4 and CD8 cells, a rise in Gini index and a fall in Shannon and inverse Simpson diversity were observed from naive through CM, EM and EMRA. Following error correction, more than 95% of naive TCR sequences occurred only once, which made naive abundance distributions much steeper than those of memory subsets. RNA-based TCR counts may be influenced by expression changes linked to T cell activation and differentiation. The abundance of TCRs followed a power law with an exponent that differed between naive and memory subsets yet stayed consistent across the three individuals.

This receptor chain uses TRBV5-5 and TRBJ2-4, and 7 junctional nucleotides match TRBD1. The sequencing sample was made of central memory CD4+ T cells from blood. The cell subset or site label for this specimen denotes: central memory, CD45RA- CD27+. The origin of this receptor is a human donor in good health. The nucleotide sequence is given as TGTGCCAGCAACAGGGGTGGATCAAACATTCAGTACTTC. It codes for CASNRGGSNIQYF.